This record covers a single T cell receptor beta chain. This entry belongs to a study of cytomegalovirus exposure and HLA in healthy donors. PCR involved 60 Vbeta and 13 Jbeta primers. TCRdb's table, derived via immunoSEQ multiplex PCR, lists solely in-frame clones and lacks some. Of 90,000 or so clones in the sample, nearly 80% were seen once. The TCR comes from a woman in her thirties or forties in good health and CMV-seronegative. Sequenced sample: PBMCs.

CDR3 sequence: CASSWGAGGNNEQFF. Written as DNA, the CDR3 is TGTGCCAGCAGCTGGGGGGCGGGAGGGAACAATGAGCAGTTCTTC. This chain uses TRBV5-4 with TRBJ2-1; 9 positions match TRBD2. Trimming cost V 3 bases and J 5 bases; bases outside gene matches: 6. The CDR3 has 15 amino acids. CDR1 SGHNT and CDR2 YYREEE come from the germline V gene (reference sequence).